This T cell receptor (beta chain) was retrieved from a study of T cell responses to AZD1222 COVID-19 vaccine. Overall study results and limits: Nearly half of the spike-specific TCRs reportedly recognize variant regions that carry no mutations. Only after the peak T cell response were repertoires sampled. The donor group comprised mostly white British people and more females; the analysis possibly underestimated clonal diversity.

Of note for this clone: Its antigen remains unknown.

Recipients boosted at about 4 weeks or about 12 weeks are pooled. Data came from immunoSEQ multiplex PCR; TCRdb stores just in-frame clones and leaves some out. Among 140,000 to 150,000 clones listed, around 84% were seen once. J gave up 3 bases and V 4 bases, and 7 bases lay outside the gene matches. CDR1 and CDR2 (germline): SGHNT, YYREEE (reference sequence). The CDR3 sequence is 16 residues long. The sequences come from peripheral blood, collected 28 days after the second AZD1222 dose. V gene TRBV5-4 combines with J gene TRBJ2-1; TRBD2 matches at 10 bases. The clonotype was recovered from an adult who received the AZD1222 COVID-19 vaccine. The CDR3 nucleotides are TGTGCCAGCAGCGGTGGGACTAGCGCGCTCTACAATGAGCAGTTCTTC. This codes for CASSGGTSALYNEQFF.